This TCR beta chain is drawn from a study of blood T cell repertoires in COVID-19. The wider study: The United States, Italy and Spain provided the acute and convalescent COVID-19 samples. PBMCs, B-cell-depleted T cells, or T cells were the source of the cDNA or gDNA that made up the material.

Germline CDR1 and CDR2: SGDLS and YYNGEE. The CDR3 runs to 13 residues. Trimming removed 4 bases from V and 2 bases from J, with 8 bases in between. In the original processing: For nucleated cells, counts were estimated from reference gene primer amplification. This table comes from immunoSEQ multiplex PCR, and its TCRdb copy is limited to in-frame clones, with some not included. V, J and clone size were drawn from that table, and D and trimming were deduced from the DNA. The data contain some 76,000 clones, approximately 89% of them singletons. This receptor was obtained from a human donor in a cohort sampled during active COVID-19. V is TRBV9 and J is TRBJ2-3; D gene ambiguous. The sequenced material came from peripheral blood. The CDR3 is CASSPQITDTQYF. As DNA, the CDR3 is TGTGCCAGCAGCCCCCAGATCACAGATACGCAGTATTTT.